A single T cell receptor (beta chain) is shown here with its context. Primers included in the PCR were 60 Vbeta and 13 Jbeta primers. As originally analysed: There were about 80 million unique TCR beta chains by a later count, and 8.5 million to 14 million of them were shared. Sequencing used immunoSEQ multiplex PCR; TCRdb keeps in-frame clones, though not all of them. D and trimming come from the DNA, and the V and J calls and clone size come from that table. The data hold over 200,000 clones, with 60% to 80% observed a single time. Germline lookup yields CDR1 GTSNPN and CDR2 SVGIG (reference sequence). The V and J ends lost 4 bases and 0 bases respectively, with 12 bases between them. The CDR3 loop spans 14 amino acids. These data come from a study of cytomegalovirus exposure and HLA in healthy donors. Whereas donors were nominally healthy upon sampling, unrecorded immune exposures were probable.

The chain joins TRBV30 to TRBJ1-1; D is unresolved. The sequenced sample consisted of PBMCs. The receptor comes from a male donor in good health and CMV-seronegative. CDR3: CAWIGETVNTEAFF. In DNA, the CDR3 is TGTGCCTGGATCGGGGAGACTGTGAACACTGAAGCTTTCTTT.